This T cell receptor beta chain was captured in a study of CD8+CD57+ T cells in acquired aplastic anemia. For CDR3 and TCR beta VDJ profiling, genomic DNA was the template used. TCRdb ran MiXCR on the reads and lists one entry per CDR3 protein. The table records 150,000 or so distinct CDR3 sequences, about half of them present only once. The authors sequenced patients whose flow cytometry had shown CD8+CD57+ cell expansion. This CDR3 has 14 amino acids. Trimming shortened V by 1 base and J by 8 bases, and 14 bases separated the two germline ends. The germline CDR1 and CDR2 sequences are SNHLY and FYNNEI.

This chain joins TRBV2 and TRBJ1-2; maybe TRBD1 (5 bases). Input material: sorted CD4+, CD8+, or CD8+CD57+ T cells (not recorded which) from PBMCs. The receptor's source is a human donor with aplastic anemia. The CDR3 coding sequence is TGTGCCAGCAGTGAAGACCTAACCCACAGGGGCTACACCTTC. This translates into CASSEDLTHRGYTF.